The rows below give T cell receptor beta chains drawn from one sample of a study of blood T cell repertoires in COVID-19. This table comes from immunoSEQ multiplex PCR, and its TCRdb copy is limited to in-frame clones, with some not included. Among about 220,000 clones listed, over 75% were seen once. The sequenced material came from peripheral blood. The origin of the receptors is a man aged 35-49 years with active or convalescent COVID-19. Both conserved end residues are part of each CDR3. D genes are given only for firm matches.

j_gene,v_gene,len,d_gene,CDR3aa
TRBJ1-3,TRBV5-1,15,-,CASSLLGHSGNTIYF
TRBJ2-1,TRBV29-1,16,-,CSVEDLERGAGNEQFF
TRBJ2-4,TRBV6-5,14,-,CASSSNVGKNIQYF
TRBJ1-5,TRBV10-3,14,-,CAISESGGDQPQHF
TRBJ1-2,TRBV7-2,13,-,CASSLLQGGGYTF
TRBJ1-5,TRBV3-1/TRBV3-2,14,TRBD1,CASSQTGVGQPQHF
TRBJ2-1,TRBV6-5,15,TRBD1,CASTLPRQGEHEQFF
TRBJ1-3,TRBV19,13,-,CASRFVIGNTIYF
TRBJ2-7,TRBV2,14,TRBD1,CASSDRDRYYEQYF
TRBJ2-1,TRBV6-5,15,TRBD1,CASSYSGQKYNEQFF
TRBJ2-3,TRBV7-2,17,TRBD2,CASSLEWASGTEDTQYF
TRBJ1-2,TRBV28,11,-,CASSASYGYTF
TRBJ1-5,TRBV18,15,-,CASSPGAYSNQPQHF
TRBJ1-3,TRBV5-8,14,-,CASSLRRGRNTIYF
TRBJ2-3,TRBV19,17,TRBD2,CASSPLGGGVSTDTQYF
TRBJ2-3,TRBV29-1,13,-,CSAPGRNADTQYF
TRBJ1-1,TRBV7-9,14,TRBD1,CASSFTGANTEAFF
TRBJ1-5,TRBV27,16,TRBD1,CASSPLDRGGNQPQHF
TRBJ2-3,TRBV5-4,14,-,CASSLGQSTDTQYF
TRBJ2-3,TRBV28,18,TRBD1,CASSLPFGTGGRTDTQYF
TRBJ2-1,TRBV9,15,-,CASSVGGGQNNEQFF
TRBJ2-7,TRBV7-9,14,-,CASSLSFGSGEQYF
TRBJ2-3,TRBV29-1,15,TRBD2,CSVDRPGGSTDTQYF
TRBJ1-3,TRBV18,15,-,CASSPATGLGNTIYF
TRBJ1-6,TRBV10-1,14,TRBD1,CASYRGLHNSPLHF
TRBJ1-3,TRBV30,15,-,CAWSVGQATPGTIYF
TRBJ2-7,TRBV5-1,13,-,CASSRTDSYEQYF
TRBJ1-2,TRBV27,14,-,CASSLSRGYDGYTF
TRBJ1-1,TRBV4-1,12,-,CASSQGGLEAFF
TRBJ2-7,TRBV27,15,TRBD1,CASSYRPGQGYEQYF
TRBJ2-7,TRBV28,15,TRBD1,CASSFPGQGAYEQYF
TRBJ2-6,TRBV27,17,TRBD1,CASRSGTDVTGANVLTF
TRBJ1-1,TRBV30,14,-,CAWSGWQGGTEAFF
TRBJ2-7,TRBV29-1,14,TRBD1,CSVAGTGISYEQYF
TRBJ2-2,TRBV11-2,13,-,CASSFSGAGELFF
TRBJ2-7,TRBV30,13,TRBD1,CAWKRQGSYEQYF
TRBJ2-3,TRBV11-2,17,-,CASSPNDYLLTGDTQYF
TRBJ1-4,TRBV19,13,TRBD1,CASRAGGIEKLFF
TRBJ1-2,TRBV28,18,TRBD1,CASSLRQGASILNYGYTF
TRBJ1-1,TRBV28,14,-,CASSLDRMNTEAFF
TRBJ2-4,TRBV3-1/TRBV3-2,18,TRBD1,CASSQEMGQGLAKNIQYF
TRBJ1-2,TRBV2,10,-,CASQRWGYTF
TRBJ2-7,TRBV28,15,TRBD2,CASSTGLAPAYEQYF
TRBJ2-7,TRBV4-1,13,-,CASSQGGDYEQYF
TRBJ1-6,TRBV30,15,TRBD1,CAWSQGGTGYSPLHF
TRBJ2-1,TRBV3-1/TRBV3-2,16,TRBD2,CASSQELAGLYNEQFF
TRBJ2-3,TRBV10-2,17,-,CASTEPARGGATDTQYF
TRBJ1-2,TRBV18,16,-,CASSPPGNLKDYGYTF